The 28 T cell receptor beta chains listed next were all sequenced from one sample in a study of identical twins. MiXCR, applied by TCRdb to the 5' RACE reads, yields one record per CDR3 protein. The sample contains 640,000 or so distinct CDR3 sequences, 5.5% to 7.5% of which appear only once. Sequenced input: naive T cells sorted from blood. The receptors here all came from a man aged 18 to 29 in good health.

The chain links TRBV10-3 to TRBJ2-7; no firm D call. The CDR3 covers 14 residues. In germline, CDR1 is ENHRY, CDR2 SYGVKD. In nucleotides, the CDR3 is TGTGCCAACAGTGAGTCGTGGGCCTCCTACGAGCAGTACGTC. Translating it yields CANSESWASYEQYV.

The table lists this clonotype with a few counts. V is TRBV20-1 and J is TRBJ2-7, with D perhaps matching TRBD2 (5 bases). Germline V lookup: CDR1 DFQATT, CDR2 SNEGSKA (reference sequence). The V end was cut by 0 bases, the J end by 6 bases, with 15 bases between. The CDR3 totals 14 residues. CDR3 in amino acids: CSAREEGPGSEQYF. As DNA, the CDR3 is TGCAGTGCTAGAGAGGAAGGCCCGGGGTCCGAGCAGTACTTC.

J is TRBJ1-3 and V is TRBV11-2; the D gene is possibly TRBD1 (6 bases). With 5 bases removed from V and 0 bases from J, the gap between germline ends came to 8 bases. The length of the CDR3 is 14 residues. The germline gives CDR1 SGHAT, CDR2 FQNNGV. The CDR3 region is CASSHRASGNTIYF. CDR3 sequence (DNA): TGTGCCAGCAGCCACAGGGCCTCTGGAAACACCATATATTTT.

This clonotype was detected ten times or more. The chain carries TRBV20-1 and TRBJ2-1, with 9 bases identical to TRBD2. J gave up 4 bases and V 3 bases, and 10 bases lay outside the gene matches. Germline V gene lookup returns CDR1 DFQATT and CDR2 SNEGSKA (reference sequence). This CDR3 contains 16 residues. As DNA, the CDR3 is TGCAGTGCTAGGGCAATAGCGGGAGAGAGGTACAATGAGCAGTTCTTC. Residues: CSARAIAGERYNEQFF.

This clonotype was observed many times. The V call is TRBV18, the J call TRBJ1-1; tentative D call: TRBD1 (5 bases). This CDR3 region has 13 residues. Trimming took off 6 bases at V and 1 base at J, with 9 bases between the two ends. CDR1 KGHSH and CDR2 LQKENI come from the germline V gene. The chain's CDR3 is CASSGGRNTEAFF. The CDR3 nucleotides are TGTGCCAGCTCGGGGGGAAGGAACACTGAAGCTTTCTTT.

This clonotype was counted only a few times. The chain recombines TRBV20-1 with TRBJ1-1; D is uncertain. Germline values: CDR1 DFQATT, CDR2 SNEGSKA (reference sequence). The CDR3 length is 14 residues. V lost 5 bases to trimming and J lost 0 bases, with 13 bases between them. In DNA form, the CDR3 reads TGCAGTGCTCGAATGGGCGCGATGAACACTGAAGCTTTCTTT. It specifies CSARMGAMNTEAFF.

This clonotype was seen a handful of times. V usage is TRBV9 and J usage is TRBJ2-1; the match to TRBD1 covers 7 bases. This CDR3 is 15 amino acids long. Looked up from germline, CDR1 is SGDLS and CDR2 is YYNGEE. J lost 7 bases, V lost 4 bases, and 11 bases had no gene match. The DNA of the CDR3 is TGTGCCAGCAGCTCCTTCTCGACAGGGCCGAATGAGCAGTTCTTC. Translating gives CASSSFSTGPNEQFF. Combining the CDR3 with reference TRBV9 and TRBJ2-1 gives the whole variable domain DSGVTQTPKHLITATGQRVTLRCSPRSGDLSVYWYQQSLDQGLQFLIQYYNGEERAKGNILERFSAQQFPDLHSELNLSSLELGDSALYFCASSSFSTGPNEQFFGPGTRLTVL.

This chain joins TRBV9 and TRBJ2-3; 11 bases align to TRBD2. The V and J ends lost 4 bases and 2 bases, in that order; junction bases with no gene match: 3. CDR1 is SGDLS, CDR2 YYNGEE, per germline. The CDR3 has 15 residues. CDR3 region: CASSTSGGNTDTQYF. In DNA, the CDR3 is TGTGCCAGCAGCACTAGCGGGGGCAACACAGATACGCAGTATTTT.

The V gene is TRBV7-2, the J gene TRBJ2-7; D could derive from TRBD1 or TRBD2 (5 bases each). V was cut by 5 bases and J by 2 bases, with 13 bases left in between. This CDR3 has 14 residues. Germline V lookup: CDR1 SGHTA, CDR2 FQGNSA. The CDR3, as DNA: TGTGCCAGCAGCCAACAGGCGGGCCCCTACGAGCAGTACGTC. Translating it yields CASSQQAGPYEQYV.

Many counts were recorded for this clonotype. The CDR3 protein is CSASTSNSQFF. The CDR3 coding sequence is TGCAGTGCTAGCACTAGCAATAGCCAGTTCTTC. The chain links TRBV20-1 to TRBJ2-1; D possibly corresponds to TRBD2 (6 bases). Germline V gives CDR1 DFQATT, CDR2 SNEGSKA (reference sequence). This CDR3 spans 11 amino acids. V was pared by 3 bases and J by 13 bases, with 13 bases between.

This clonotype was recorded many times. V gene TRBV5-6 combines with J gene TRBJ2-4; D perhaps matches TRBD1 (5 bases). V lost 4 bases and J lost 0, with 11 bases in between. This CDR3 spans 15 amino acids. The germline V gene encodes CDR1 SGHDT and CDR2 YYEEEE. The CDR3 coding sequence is TGTGCCAGCAGCCGTGACAGAGTAGCCAAAAACATTCAGTACTTC. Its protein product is CASSRDRVAKNIQYF.

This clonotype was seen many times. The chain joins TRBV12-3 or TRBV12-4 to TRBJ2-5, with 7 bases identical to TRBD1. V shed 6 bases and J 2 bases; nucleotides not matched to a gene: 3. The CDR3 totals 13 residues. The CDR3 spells CASRGDSQETQYF. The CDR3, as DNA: TGTGCCAGCAGAGGGGACAGTCAAGAGACCCAGTACTTC.

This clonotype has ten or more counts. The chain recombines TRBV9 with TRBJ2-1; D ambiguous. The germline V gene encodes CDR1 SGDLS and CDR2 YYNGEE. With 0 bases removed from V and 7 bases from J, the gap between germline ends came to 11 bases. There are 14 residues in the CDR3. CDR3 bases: TGTGCCAGCAGCGTAGGAGAAGGCCCTAATGAGCAGTTCTTC. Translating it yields CASSVGEGPNEQFF.

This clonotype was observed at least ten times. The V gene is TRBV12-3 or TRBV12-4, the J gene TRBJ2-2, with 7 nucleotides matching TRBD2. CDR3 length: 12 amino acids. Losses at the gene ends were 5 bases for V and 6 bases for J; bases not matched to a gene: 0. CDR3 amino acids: CASSRGAGELFF. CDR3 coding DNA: TGTGCCAGCAGTCGGGGGGCCGGGGAGCTGTTTTTT.

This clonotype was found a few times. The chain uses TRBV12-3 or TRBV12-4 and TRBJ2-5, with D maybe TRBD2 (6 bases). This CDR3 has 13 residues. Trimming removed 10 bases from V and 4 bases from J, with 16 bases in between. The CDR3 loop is CATRAGPVETQYF. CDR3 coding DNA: TGTGCCACACGGGCGGGGCCCGTAGAGACCCAGTACTTC.

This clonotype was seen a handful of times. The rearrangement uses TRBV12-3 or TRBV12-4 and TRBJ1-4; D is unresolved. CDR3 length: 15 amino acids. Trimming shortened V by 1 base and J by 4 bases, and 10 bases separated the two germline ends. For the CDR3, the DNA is TGTGCCAGCAGTTTAGGGGGAGAAAATAATGAAAAACTGTTTTTT. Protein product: CASSLGGENNEKLFF.

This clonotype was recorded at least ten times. Here the CDR3 reads CASSLDGTAYEQYF. DNA of the CDR3: TGTGCCAGCAGCTTGGATGGGACAGCCTACGAGCAGTACTTC. The chain has TRBV11-2 and TRBJ2-7; 7 bases map to TRBD1. With V trimmed by 3 bases and J by 2 bases, 4 bases remained unmatched. The CDR3 runs to 14 residues. The germline CDR1 and CDR2 sequences are SGHAT and FQNNGV.

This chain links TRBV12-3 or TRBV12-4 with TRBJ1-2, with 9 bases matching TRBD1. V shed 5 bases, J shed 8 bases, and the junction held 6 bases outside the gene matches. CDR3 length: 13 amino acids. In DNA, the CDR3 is TGTGCCAGCAGTAATACAGGGGGCCGGGGCTACACCTTC. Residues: CASSNTGGRGYTF.

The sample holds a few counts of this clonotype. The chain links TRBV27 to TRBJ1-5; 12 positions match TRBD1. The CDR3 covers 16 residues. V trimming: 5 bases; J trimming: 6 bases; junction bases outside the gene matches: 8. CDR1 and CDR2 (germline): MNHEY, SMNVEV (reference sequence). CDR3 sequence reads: CASSPRDRGQGQPQHF. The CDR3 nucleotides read TGTGCCAGCAGTCCCCGGGACAGGGGGCAGGGTCAGCCCCAGCATTTT.

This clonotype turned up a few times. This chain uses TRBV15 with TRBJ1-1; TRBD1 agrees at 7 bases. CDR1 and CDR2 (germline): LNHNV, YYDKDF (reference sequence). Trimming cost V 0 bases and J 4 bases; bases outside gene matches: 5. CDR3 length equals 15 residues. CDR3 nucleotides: TGTGCCACCAGCAGAGACCAGGGGGGAGGCACTGAAGCTTTCTTT. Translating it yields CATSRDQGGGTEAFF.

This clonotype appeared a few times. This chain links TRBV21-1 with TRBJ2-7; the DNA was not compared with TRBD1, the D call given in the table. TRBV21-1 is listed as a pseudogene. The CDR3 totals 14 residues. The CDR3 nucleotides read TGTGCCAGCATCGGGACAGGGGGGACCTACGAGCAGTACGTC. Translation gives CASIGTGGTYEQYV.

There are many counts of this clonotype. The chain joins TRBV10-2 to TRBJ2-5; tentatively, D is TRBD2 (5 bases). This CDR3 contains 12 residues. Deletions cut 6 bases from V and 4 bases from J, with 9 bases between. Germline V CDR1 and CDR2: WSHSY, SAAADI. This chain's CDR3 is CASRAGGETQYF. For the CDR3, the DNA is TGCGCCAGCAGGGCCGGAGGAGAGACCCAGTACTTC.

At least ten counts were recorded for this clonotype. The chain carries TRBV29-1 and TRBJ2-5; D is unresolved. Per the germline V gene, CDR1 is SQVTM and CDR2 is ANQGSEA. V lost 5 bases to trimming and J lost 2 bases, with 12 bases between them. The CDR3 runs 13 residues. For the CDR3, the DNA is TGCAGCGTTCTACCAGCCCGTCAAGAGACCCAGTACTTC. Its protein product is CSVLPARQETQYF.

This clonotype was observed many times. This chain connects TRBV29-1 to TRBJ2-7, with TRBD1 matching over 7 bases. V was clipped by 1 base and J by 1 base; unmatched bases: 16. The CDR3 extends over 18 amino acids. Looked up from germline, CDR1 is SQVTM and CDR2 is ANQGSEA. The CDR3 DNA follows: TGCAGCGTTGAAGCAAGGGGGCGGTCCAGGACCCTATCCTACGAGCAGTACTTC. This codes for CSVEARGRSRTLSYEQYF.

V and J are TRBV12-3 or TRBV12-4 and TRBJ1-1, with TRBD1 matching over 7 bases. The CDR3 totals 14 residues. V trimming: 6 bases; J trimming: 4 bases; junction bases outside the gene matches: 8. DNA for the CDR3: TGTGCCAGCAGCCGCTCGACAGGGCCCACTGAAGCTTTCTTT. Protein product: CASSRSTGPTEAFF.

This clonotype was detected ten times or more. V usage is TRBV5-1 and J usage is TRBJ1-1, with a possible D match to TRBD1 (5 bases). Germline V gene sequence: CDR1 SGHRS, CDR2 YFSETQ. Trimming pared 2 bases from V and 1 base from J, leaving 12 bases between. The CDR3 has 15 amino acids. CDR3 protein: CASSFGPTGNTEAFF. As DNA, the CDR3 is TGCGCCAGCAGCTTCGGACCCACAGGGAACACTGAAGCTTTCTTT. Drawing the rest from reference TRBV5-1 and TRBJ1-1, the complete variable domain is KAGVTQTPRYLIKTRGQQVTLSCSPISGHRSVSWYQQTPGQGLQFLFEYFSETQRNKGNFPGRFSGRQFSNSRSEMNVSTLELGDSALYLCASSFGPTGNTEAFFGQGTRLTVV.

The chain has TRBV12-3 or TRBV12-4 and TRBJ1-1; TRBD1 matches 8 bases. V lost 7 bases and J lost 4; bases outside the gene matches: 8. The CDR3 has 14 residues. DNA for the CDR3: TGTGCCAGCATCATGACGGACAGGGCCACTGAAGCTTTCTTT. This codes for CASIMTDRATEAFF.

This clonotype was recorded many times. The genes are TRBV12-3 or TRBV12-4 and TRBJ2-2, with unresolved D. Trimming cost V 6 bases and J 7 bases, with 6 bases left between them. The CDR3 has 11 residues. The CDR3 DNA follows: TGTGCCAGCAGCCCGAGCGGGGAGCTGTTTTTT. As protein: CASSPSGELFF.